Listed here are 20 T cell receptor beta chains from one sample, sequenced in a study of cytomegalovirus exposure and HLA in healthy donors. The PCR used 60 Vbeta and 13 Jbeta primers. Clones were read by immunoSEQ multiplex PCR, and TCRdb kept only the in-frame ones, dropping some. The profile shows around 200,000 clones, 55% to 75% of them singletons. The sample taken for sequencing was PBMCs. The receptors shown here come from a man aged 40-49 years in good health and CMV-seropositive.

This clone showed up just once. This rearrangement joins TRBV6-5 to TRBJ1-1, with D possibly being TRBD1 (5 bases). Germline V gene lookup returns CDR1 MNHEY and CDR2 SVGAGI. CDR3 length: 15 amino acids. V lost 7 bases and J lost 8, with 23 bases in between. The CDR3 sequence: CASTPRWGTGHEAFF. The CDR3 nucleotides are TGTGCCAGCACCCCGCGATGGGGCACCGGCCACGAAGCTTTCTTT.

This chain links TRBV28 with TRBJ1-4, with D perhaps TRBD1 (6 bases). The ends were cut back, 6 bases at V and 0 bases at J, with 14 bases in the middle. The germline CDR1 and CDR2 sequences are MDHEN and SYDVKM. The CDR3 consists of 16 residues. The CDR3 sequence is CASSTDRRPTNEKLFF. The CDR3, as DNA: TGTGCCAGCAGCACAGACAGGCGCCCAACTAATGAAAAACTGTTTTTT.

DNA for the CDR3: TGCGCCAGCAGCGCCCTACAGGGGATCTACGAGCAGTACTTC. It is translated as CASSALQGIYEQYF. This chain connects TRBV5-1 to TRBJ2-7; 7 bases line up with TRBD1. CDR1 is SGHRS and CDR2 is YFSETQ in the germline V gene. CDR3 length equals 14 residues. Unmatched junction bases numbered 7, after V lost 4 bases and J lost 3 bases.

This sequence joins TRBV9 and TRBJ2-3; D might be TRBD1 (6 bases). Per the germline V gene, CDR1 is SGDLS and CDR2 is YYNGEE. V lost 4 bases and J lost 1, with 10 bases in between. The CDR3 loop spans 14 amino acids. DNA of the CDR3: TGTGCCAGCAGCTTAGAGGGGGGCACAGATACGCAGTATTTT. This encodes CASSLEGGTDTQYF.

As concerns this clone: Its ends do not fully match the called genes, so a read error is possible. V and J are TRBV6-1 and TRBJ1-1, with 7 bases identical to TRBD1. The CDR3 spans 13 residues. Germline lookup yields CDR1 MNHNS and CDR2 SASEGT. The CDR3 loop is CAGRGTANTEAFF. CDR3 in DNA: TGTGCCGGCAGGGGGACAGCGAACACTGAAGCTTTCTTT.

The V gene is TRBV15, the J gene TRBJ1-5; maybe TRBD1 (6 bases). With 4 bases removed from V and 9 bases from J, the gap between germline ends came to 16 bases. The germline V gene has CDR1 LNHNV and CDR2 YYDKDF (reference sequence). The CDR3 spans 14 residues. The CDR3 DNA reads TGTGCCACCAGCAAAGACAGGTCCCCTCGGCCCCAGCATTTT. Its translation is CATSKDRSPRPQHF.

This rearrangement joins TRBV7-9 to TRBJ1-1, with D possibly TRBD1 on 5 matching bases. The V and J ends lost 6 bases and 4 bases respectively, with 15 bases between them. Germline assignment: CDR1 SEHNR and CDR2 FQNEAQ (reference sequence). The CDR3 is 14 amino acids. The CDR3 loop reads CASRPEQGGTEAFF. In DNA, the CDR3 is TGTGCCAGCAGGCCAGAGCAGGGCGGCACTGAAGCTTTCTTT.

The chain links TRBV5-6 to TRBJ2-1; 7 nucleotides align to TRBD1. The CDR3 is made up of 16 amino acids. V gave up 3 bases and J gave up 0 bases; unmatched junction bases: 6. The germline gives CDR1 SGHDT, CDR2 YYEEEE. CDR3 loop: CASSWGTDFSYNEQFF. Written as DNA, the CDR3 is TGTGCCAGCAGCTGGGGGACAGACTTCTCCTACAATGAGCAGTTCTTC.

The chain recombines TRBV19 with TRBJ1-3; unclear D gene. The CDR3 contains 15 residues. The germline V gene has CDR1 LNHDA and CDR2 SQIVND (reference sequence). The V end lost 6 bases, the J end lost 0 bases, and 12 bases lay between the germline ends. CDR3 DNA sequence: TGTGCCAGTAGGGCTGGGCCCGTCTCTGGAAACACCATATATTTT. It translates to CASRAGPVSGNTIYF.

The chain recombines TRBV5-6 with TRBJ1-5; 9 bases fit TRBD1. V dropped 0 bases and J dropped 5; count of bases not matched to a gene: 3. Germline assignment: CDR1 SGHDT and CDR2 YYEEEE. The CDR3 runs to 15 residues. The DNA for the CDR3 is TGTGCCAGCAGCTTGGCCACAGGGGGCCATCAGCCCCAGCATTTT. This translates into CASSLATGGHQPQHF.

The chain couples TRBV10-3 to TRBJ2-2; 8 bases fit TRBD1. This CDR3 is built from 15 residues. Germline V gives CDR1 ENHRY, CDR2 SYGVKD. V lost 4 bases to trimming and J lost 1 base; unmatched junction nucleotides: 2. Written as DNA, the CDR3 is TGTGCCATCAGTGCCGGGACAGGGAACACCGGGGAGCTGTTTTTT. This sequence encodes CAISAGTGNTGELFF.

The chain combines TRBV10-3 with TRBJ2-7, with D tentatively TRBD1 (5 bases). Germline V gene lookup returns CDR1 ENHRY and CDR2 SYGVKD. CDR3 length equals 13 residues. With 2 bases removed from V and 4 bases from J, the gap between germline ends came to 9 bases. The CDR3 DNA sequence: TGTGCCATCAGTGAGGTCCAGGGATACGAGCAGTACTTC. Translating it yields CAISEVQGYEQYF.

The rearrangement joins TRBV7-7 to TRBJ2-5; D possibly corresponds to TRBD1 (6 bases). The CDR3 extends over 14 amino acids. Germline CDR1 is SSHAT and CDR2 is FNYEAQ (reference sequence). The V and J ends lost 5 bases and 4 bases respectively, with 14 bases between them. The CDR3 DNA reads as TGTGCCAGCAGCCCACGGCAGGGGCGAGAGACCCAGTACTTC. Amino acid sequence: CASSPRQGRETQYF.

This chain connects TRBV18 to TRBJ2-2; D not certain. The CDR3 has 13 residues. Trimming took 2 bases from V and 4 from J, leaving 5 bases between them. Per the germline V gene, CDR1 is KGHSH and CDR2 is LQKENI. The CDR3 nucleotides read TGTGCCAGCTCACCATCTTCCACCGGGGAGCTGTTTTTT. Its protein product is CASSPSSTGELFF. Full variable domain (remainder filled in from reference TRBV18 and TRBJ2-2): NAGVMQNPRHLVRRRGQEARLRCSPMKGHSHVYWYRQLPEEGLKFMVYLQKENIIDESGMPKERFSAEFPKEGPSILRIQQVVRGDSAAYFCASSPSSTGELFFGEGSRLTVL.

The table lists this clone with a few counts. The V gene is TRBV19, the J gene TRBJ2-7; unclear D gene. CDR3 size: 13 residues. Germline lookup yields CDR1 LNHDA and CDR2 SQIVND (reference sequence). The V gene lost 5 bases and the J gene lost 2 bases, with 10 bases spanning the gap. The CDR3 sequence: CASSREATYEQYF. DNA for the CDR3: TGTGCCAGTAGTCGAGAAGCCACCTACGAGCAGTACTTC.

In DNA, the CDR3 is TGTGCCAGCAGTCGGGACAGCAAAGAGACCCAGTACTTC. Protein sequence: CASSRDSKETQYF. The J gene is TRBJ2-5, the V gene TRBV5-6, with TRBD1 matching over 7 bases. The CDR3 consists of 13 residues. Unmatched junction bases numbered 4, after V lost 5 bases and J lost 3 bases. Germline V lookup: CDR1 SGHDT, CDR2 YYEEEE.

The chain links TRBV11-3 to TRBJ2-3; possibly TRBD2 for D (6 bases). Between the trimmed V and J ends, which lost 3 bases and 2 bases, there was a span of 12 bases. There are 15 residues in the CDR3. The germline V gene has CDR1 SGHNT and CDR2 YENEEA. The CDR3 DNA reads TGTGCCAGCAGCTTGGGGGGAGAAGCCACAGATACGCAGTATTTT. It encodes CASSLGGEATDTQYF.

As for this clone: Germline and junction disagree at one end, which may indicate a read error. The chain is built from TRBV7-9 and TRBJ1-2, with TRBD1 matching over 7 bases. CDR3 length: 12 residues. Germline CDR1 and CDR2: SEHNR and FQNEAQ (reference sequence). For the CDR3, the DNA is TGTGCCAGCAGCCAAAGGGACAGCGCGATGAGCTTC. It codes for CASSQRDSAMSF.

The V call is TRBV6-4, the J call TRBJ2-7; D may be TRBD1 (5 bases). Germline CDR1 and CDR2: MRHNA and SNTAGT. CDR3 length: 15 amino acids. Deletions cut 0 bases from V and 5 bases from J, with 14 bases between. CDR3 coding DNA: TGTGCCAGCAGTGACTCCCCAGGGTTTGTCCACGAGCAGTACTTC. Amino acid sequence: CASSDSPGFVHEQYF.

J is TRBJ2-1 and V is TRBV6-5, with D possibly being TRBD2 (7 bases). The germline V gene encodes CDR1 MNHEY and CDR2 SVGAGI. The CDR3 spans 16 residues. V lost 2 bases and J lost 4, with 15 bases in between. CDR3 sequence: CASSYGIGGGYNEQFF. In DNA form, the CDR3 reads TGTGCCAGCAGTTACGGTATAGGGGGGGGATACAATGAGCAGTTCTTC.